This T cell receptor (beta chain) was recovered during a study of blood T cell repertoires in COVID-19 (dated by TCRdb to about 2020). For context, the study as a whole: Samples covering the acute and convalescent phases of COVID-19 were provided by collaborators in the United States, Italy and Spain. The samples were drawn from the first 160 participants of the ongoing ImmuneRACE study and from over a thousand subjects provided by 6 global collaborators. The repertoires were released in a freely available public database meant as a resource for research on the immune response to SARS-CoV-2. Deeply sampled blood TCRbeta repertoires from subjects exposed to, actively infected with, or recovered from COVID-19 were included in the dataset. The material from the prospective study consisted of cDNA or gDNA derived from T cells, B-cell-depleted T cells, or PBMCs. HLA class I and class II types, where available, came from metadata supplied by the sample provider rather than from assay-based typing. A de-identified subject ID, COVID-19 status, age in years and sex were almost always included in the sample metadata. The investigation overall reported the following: How much clinical and demographic metadata was included differed by source and by participant, and the metadata was provided uncurated.

Collaborating institutions collected whole blood in K2EDTA tubes following their own protocols. For TCRbeta analysis, collaborators shipped samples as frozen whole blood, isolated PBMCs, or DNA extracted from either of those sample types. The CDR3, from cysteine to phenylalanine, totals 15 residues. Here the CDR3 DNA is all that survives: 45 bases in frame from base 1. Reading the germline V gene gives CDR1 SGHAT and CDR2 FQNNGV. V and J lose 1 base and 5 bases, and a span of 13 bases separates them. Regarding this clone: No cognate antigen has been identified for it. No much larger clone exists at a distance of one base, and base qualities are not known.

TCRbeta CDR3 regions were amplified from genomic DNA by means of the immunoSEQ Assay, a bias-controlled multiplex PCR. The source study handled its data this way. The number of nucleated cells in each sample was estimated by amplification of reference gene primers within the assay. Sequence reads were collapsed and filtered to measure the absolute abundance of every unique TCRbeta CDR3 rearrangement. For each sample, productive Simpson clonality was calculated by taking the square root of Simpson's diversity index across productive rearrangements. TCRdb mirrors the immuneACCESS table, restricted to in-frame sequences. Some clones are absent from its copies; in checked studies, under half trace to an unresolved V gene, and the reason for the others is unknown. V, J and clone size reflect that table, while D and trimming were determined from the DNA. Counted in this sample were 80,000 or so clones; more than 70% of them appeared once. The ten largest clones represent roughly 2.3% of the sample.

The rearranged segments are TRBV11-2 and TRBJ2-3; the D gene is perhaps TRBD1, on 5 matching bases. The TCR comes from a middle-aged man with acute or convalescent COVID-19. Sequenced material: peripheral blood. The DNA sequence follows: TGTGCCAGCAGCTTAGGATCAGGTCAGGGAGATACGCAGTATTTT. The encoded protein is CASSLGSGQGDTQYF.